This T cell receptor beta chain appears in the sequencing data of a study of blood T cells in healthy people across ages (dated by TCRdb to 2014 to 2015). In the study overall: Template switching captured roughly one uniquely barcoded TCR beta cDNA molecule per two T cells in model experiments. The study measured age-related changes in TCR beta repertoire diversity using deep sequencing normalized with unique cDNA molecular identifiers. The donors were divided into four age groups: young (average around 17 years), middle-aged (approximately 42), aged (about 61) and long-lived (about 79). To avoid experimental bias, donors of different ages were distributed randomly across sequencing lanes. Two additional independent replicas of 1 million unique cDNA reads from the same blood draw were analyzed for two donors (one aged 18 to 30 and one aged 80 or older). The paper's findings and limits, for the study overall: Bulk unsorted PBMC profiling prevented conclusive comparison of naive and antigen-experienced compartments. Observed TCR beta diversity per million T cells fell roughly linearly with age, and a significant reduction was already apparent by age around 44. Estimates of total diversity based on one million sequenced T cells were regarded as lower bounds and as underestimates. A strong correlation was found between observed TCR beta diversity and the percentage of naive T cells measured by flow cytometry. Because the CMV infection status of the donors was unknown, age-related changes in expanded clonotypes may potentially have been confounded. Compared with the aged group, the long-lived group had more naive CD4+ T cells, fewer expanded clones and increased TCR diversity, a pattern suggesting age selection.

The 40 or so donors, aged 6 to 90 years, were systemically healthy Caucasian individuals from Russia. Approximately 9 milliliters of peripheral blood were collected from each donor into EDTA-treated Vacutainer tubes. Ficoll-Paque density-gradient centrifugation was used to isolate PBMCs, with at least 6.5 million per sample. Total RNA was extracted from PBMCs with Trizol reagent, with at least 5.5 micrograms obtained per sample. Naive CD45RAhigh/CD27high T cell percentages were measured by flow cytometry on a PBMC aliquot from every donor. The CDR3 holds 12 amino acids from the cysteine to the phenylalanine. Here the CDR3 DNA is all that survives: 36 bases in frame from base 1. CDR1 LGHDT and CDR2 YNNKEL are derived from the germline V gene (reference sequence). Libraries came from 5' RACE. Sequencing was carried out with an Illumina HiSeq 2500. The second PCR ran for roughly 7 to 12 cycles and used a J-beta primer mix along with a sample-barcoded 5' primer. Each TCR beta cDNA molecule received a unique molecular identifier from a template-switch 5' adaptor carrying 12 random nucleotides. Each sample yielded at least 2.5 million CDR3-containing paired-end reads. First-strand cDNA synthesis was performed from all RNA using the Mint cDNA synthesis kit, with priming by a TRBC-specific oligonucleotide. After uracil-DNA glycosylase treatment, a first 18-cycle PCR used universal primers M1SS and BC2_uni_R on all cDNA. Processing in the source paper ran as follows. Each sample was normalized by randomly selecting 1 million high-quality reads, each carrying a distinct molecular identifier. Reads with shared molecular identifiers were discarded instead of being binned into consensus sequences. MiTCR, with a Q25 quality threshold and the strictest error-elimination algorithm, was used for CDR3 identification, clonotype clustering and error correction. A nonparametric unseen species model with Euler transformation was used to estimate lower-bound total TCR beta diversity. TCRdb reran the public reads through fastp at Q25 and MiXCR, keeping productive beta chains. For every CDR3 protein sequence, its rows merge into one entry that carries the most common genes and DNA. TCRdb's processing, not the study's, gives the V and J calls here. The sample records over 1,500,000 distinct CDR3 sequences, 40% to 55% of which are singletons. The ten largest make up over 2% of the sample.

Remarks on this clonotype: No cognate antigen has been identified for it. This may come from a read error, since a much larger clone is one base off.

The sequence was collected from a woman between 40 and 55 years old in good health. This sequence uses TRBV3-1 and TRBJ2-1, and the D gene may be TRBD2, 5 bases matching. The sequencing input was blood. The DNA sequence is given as TGTGCCAGCAGCCGCGGGCACAATGGGCAGTTCTTC. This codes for CASSRGHNGQFF.